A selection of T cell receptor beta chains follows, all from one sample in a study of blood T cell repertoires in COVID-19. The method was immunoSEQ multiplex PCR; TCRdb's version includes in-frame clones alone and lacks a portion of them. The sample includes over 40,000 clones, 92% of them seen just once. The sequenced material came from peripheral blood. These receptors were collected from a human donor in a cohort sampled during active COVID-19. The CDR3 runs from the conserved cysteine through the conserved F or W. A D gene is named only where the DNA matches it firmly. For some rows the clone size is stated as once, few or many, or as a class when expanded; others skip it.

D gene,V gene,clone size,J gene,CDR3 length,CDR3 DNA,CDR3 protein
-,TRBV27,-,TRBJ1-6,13,TGTGCCAGCAGGGCTGACTATAATTCACCCCTCCACTTT,CASRADYNSPLHF
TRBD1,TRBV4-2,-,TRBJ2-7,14,TGTGCCAGCAGCCAAGGCCAGGGGGACTACGAGCAGTACTTC,CASSQGQGDYEQYF
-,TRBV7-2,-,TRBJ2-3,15,TGTGCCAGCAGCATCCAGCGGAGGCTCACAGATACGCAGTATTTT,CASSIQRRLTDTQYF
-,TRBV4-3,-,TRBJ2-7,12,TGCGCCAGCAGTCGGGGTAAATACGAGCAGTACTTC,CASSRGKYEQYF
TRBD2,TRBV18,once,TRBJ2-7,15,TGTGCCAGCTCGCCCACTAGCGGGAACTCCTACGAGCAGTACTTC,CASSPTSGNSYEQYF
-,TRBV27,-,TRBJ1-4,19,TGTGCCAGCCCCCCTGTGGGGGCCTCTCTGTCTTCAACTAATGAAAAACTGTTTTTT,CASPPVGASLSSTNEKLFF
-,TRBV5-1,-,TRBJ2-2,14,TGCGCCAGCAGCTTCGCGGGGCCCACCGGGGAGCTGTTTTTT,CASSFAGPTGELFF
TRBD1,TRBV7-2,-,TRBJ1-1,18,TGTGCCAGCAGCGCGAAGTGGGACAGGGGGCGGACGTACACTGAAGCTTTCTTT,CASSAKWDRGRTYTEAFF
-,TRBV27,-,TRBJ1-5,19,TGTGCCAGCAGTTTTATTTCGGGTACAGGTACATTTGGCAATCAGCCCCAGCATTTT,CASSFISGTGTFGNQPQHF
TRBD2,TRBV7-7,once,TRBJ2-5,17,TGTGCTAGCAGCCCCGGTCCAAGCGGGACTATACAAGAGACCCAGTACTTC,CASSPGPSGTIQETQYF
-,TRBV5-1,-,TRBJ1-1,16,TGCGCCAGCAGCCGCGGGAGGGGACTAATGAACACTGAAGCTTTCTTT,CASSRGRGLMNTEAFF
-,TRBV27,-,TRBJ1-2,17,TGTGCCAGCAGCTTTGGCAAGTCAAGGGGCCTCGGCTATGGCTACACCTTC,CASSFGKSRGLGYGYTF
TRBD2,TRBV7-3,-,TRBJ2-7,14,TGTGCCAGCAGCCAAGCGGGATCGAGCTACGAGCAGTACTTC,CASSQAGSSYEQYF
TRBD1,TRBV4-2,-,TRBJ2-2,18,TGTGCCAGCAGCCAAGATATACAAGGACAGGGGAACACCGGGGAGCTGTTTTTT,CASSQDIQGQGNTGELFF
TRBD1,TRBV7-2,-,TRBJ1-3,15,TGTGCCAGCAGCTTGCCGACAGGGGCCGGAAACACCATATATTTT,CASSLPTGAGNTIYF
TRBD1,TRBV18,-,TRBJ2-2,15,TGTGCCAGCTCAGGGACAGGGGCGTACACCGGGGAGCTGTTTTTT,CASSGTGAYTGELFF
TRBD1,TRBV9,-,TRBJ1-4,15,TGTGCCAGCAGCTCCTCGACAGGGGGTGGAGAAAAACTGTTTTTT,CASSSSTGGGEKLFF
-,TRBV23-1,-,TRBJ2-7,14,TGCGCCAGCCCTCAGCCAGGGCCCTCCTACGAGCAGTACTTC,CASPQPGPSYEQYF
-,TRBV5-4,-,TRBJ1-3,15,TGTGCCAGCAGTCCGGGCGGGAGCTCTGGAAACACCATATATTTT,CASSPGGSSGNTIYF
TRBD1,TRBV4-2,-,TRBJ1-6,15,TGTGCCAGCAGCTACCGGGACAGGGAGGGATCACCCCTCCACTTT,CASSYRDREGSPLHF
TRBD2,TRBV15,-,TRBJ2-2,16,TGTGCCACCAGCAGAGGAGCTAGCGGGAGCTCGGGGGAGCTGTTTTTT,CATSRGASGSSGELFF
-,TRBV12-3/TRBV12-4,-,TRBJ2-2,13,TGTGCCAGCAGTGCTCTAGAGACCGGGGAGCTGTTTTTT,CASSALETGELFF
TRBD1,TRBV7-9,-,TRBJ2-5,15,TGTGCCAGCAGCCGTGACAGGGGGCCGCGGGAGACCCAGTACTTC,CASSRDRGPRETQYF
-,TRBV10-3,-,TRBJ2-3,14,TGTGCCATCAGTGTATTAGGGGTTTCGGATACGCAGTATTTT,CAISVLGVSDTQYF
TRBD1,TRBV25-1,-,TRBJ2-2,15,TGTGCCAGCAGTGAACAGGGGGCGAGGGCCGGGGAGCTGTTTTTT,CASSEQGARAGELFF
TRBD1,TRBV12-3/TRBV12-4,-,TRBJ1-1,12,TGTGCCAGCAAGTTCGGGACAGCGGAAGCTTTCTTT,CASKFGTAEAFF